The 32 T cell receptor beta chains given below trace back to one sample, sequenced in a study of Graves' ophthalmopathy and Graves' hyperthyroidism. Transcripts of RNA were the source for amplifying TCR beta CDR3 regions. Investigators did first-round RT-PCR with HTBI primers, then second-round multiplex PCR. TCRdb re-derived calls from the multiplex PCR reads in MiXCR, one entry per CDR3 protein. The sample has hundreds of thousands of distinct CDR3 sequences; about two fifths are singletons. Sequenced input: peripheral blood. All receptors come from an adult man with Graves' ophthalmopathy.

In the case of this clonotype: A much larger clone differs from this one at a single base, so this may be a read error. The rearrangement links TRBV10-3 to TRBJ1-2; D perhaps matches TRBD1 (6 bases). The germline CDR1 and CDR2 sequences are ENHRY and SYGVKD. The length of the CDR3 is 15 residues. Trimming took off 6 bases at V and 7 bases at J, with 21 bases between the two ends. The CDR3 DNA follows: TGTGCCATCAGACCTCTCCCCGACAGGATCTCTGGCTACACCTTC. Translation: CAIRPLPDRISGYTF.

This clonotype was counted many times. The CDR3 coding sequence is TGTGCCAGCAGCCAAGTGAGGCAGGGTGAAGCTTTCTTT. Amino acid sequence: CASSQVRQGEAFF. This rearrangement joins TRBV3-1 to TRBJ1-1; weak D call: TRBD1 (5 bases). Germline V CDR1 and CDR2: LGHDT, YNNKEL (reference sequence). This CDR3 is 13 amino acids long. V lost 1 base, J lost 7 bases, and 10 bases lay in between.

The rearrangement joins TRBV12-3 or TRBV12-4 to TRBJ2-7, with 9 bases fitting TRBD2. V shed 5 bases, J shed 5 bases, and the junction held 16 bases outside the gene matches. CDR3 size: 17 residues. The CDR3 sequence is CASSPEGKPSGMNEQYF. The CDR3 DNA reads TGTGCCAGCAGTCCAGAAGGAAAGCCTAGCGGGATGAACGAGCAGTACTTC.

This clonotype was detected only once. A junction end diverges from the germline sequence, so it may reflect a read error. CDR3 residues: CARSFSAANTEAFF. CDR3 in DNA: TGTGCCCGCAGCTTTTCAGCGGCGAACACTGAAGCTTTCTTT. V and J are TRBV7-2 and TRBJ1-1, with D hard to call. Germline CDR1 reads SGHTA; CDR2 reads FQGNSA. The CDR3 spans 14 residues.

The chain employs TRBV19 and TRBJ1-5, with D unclear. This CDR3 region has 15 residues. V gave up 1 base and J gave up 5 bases, with 12 bases separating them. Per the germline V gene, CDR1 is LNHDA and CDR2 is SQIVND (reference sequence). CDR3 sequence: CASSIGAQGDQPQHF. CDR3 bases: TGTGCCAGTAGTATAGGGGCCCAAGGCGATCAGCCCCAGCATTTT.

At least ten counts were recorded for this clonotype. This chain links TRBV7-8 with TRBJ2-7; D is unclear. The CDR3 has 18 residues. In germline, CDR1 is SGHVS, CDR2 FQNEAQ. Between the trimmed V and J ends, which lost 6 bases and 0 bases, there was a span of 24 bases. The CDR3 sequence: CASSPWVGSLGISYEQYF. For the CDR3, the DNA is TGTGCCAGCAGTCCATGGGTCGGGTCTCTGGGGATCTCCTACGAGCAGTACTTC.

This clonotype was counted at least ten times. The genes are TRBV7-2 and TRBJ1-3, with D uncertain. V was trimmed by 0 bases and J by 0 bases, leaving 6 bases between them. CDR3 size: 15 residues. CDR1 SGHTA and CDR2 FQGNSA come from the germline V gene. The CDR3 sequence: CASSLAPSSGNTIYF. The CDR3 DNA reads as TGTGCCAGCAGCTTAGCGCCGAGCTCTGGAAACACCATATATTTT.

This chain uses TRBV12-3 or TRBV12-4 with TRBJ2-3, with D possibly TRBD1 on 5 matching bases. The V and J ends lost 5 bases and 6 bases respectively, with 12 bases between them. This CDR3 is built from 13 residues. The CDR3 reads CASSPAGADTQYF. CDR3 in DNA: TGTGCCAGCAGTCCGGCTGGGGCCGATACGCAGTATTTT.

The chain has TRBV29-1 and TRBJ1-2; 11 bases align to TRBD1. Germline CDR1 SQVTM, CDR2 ANQGSEA. The length of the CDR3 is 12 residues. Germline trimming cut 7 bases from V and 6 bases from J; bases unmatched to any gene: 4. The DNA of the CDR3 is TGCAGCGCGGGACAGGGGGGCGATGGCTACACCTTC. Its protein is CSAGQGGDGYTF.

The chain employs TRBV25-1 and TRBJ1-2, with D unclear. The CDR3 is 10 residues long. The V and J ends lost 11 bases and 9 bases respectively, with 13 bases between them. The V gene's germline CDR1 is MGHDK and CDR2 SYGVNS. CDR3 sequence reads: CACRNLRYTF. The DNA of the CDR3 is TGTGCCTGTAGGAATTTACGCTACACCTTC.

This clonotype was detected many times. The chain recombines TRBV5-5 with TRBJ1-6; no clear D gene. Trimming shortened V by 5 bases and J by 8 bases, and 14 bases separated the two germline ends. CDR3 length: 14 residues. CDR1 and CDR2 from the germline V gene are SGHKS and YYEKEE (reference sequence). CDR3 sequence (DNA): TGTGCCAGCAGTGCCGCCGCCTGGGATTCACCCCTCCACTTT. Translation: CASSAAAWDSPLHF.

This clonotype was seen repeatedly, ten times or more. The chain joins TRBV19 to TRBJ1-5, with TRBD1 as a possible D gene (6 bases). CDR1 and CDR2 from the germline V gene are LNHDA and SQIVND (reference sequence). V lost 2 bases, J lost 3 bases, and 11 bases lay in between. The CDR3 length is 15 residues. The CDR3 reads CASSITGWTNQPQHF. CDR3 sequence (DNA): TGTGCCAGTAGTATAACAGGGTGGACCAATCAGCCCCAGCATTTT.

This clonotype has ten or more counts. This chain links TRBV29-1 with TRBJ2-7, with TRBD1 matching over 9 bases. Germline V gives CDR1 SQVTM, CDR2 ANQGSEA. Trimming at V came to 4 bases and at J to 7 bases, leaving 11 bases not matched to a gene. The CDR3 sequence is 14 residues long. CDR3 residues: CSVGGTGKSLEQYF. The CDR3 region has the DNA TGCAGCGTTGGAGGGACAGGGAAAAGTCTGGAGCAGTACTTC.

This clonotype has a count of ten or more. Here the CDR3 DNA reads TGTGCCATCGCCGGGACGGAGTATTCACCCCTCCACTTT. This translates into CAIAGTEYSPLHF. V is TRBV10-3 and J is TRBJ1-6; tentatively, D is TRBD1 (5 bases). The CDR3 totals 13 residues. Germline values: CDR1 ENHRY, CDR2 SYGVKD. With 8 bases removed from V and 8 bases from J, the gap between germline ends came to 13 bases.

The gene calls are TRBV20-1 and TRBJ2-2, with a possible D match to TRBD1 (5 bases). Germline CDR1 reads DFQATT; CDR2 reads SNEGSKA (reference sequence). The CDR3 loop spans 14 amino acids. The V end was cut by 6 bases, the J end by 2 bases, with 13 bases between. CDR3 coding DNA: TGCAGTGCCCCGGACACCAGAAACACCGGGGAGCTGTTTTTT. Protein sequence: CSAPDTRNTGELFF.

This clonotype has a count of ten or more. The chain combines TRBV6-6 with TRBJ2-7, with TRBD1 identical over 11 bases. Losses at the gene ends were 7 bases for V and 3 bases for J; bases not matched to a gene: 5. The CDR3 loop spans 14 amino acids. Per the germline V gene, CDR1 is MNHNY and CDR2 is SVGAGI (reference sequence). CDR3 bases: TGTGCCAGCATCGGACAGGGGGCATTCTACGAGCAGTACTTC. Its protein is CASIGQGAFYEQYF.

The table lists this clonotype with many counts. V and J are TRBV2 and TRBJ1-5, with D perhaps TRBD1 (6 bases). Trimming shortened V by 6 bases and J by 0 bases, and 12 bases separated the two germline ends. Looked up from germline, CDR1 is SNHLY and CDR2 is FYNNEI. This CDR3 comprises 15 residues. CDR3 residues: CASRPTGNSNQPQHF. The CDR3 DNA reads TGTGCCAGCAGACCGACAGGTAATAGCAATCAGCCCCAGCATTTT. The full variable domain, rest sourced from reference TRBV2 and TRBJ1-5, is EPEVTQTPSHQVTQMGQEVILRCVPISNHLYFYWYRQILGQKVEFLVSFYNNEISEKSEIFDDQFSVERPDGSNFTLKIRSTKLEDSAMYFCASRPTGNSNQPQHFGDGTRLSIL.

Here the CDR3 DNA reads TGTGCCAGCAGCGAGGGACTTGGAAACACCATATATTTT. This codes for CASSEGLGNTIYF. This chain links TRBV9 with TRBJ1-3, with D possibly matching TRBD1 (5 bases). Germline values: CDR1 SGDLS, CDR2 YYNGEE. This CDR3 comprises 13 residues. Trimming stripped 3 bases from V and 3 bases from J, with 7 bases between.

The rearrangement links TRBV6-1 to TRBJ1-2, with 7 bases aligning to TRBD1. CDR1 MNHNS and CDR2 SASEGT come from the germline V gene. Trimming cost V 7 bases and J 12 bases; bases outside gene matches: 8. This CDR3 is 11 amino acids long. The CDR3 spells CASNKGGADTF. The CDR3 DNA follows: TGTGCCAGCAACAAAGGGGGCGCCGACACCTTC.

This clonotype was seen repeatedly, ten times or more. The rearrangement joins TRBV12-3 or TRBV12-4 to TRBJ1-6; D gene unclear. The CDR3 loop spans 12 amino acids. The germline V and J ends were trimmed by 7 bases and 7 bases, with 8 bases remaining between them. This CDR3 is CASTSLNSPLHF. CDR3 sequence (DNA): TGTGCCAGCACCAGTCTAAATTCACCCCTCCACTTT.

Many counts were recorded for this clonotype. This chain connects TRBV20-1 to TRBJ2-7; 9 bases are a match to TRBD1. Germline V gives CDR1 DFQATT, CDR2 SNEGSKA (reference sequence). V lost 6 bases, J lost 6 bases, and 9 bases stayed unmatched. The CDR3 loop spans 13 amino acids. As DNA, the CDR3 is TGCAGTGCGACCGAACAGGGGGCAGGCGAGCAGTACTTC. Translating gives CSATEQGAGEQYF.

This chain joins TRBV25-1 and TRBJ1-2; 7 bases match TRBD1. The V segment lost 4 bases and the J segment 6 bases; nucleotides outside the gene matches: 8. Germline V CDR1 and CDR2: MGHDK, SYGVNS. The CDR3 runs 14 residues. The CDR3 DNA reads as TGTGCCAGCAGTGCGACCCCAGGGGGGCATGGCTACACCTTC. Translating it yields CASSATPGGHGYTF.

This clonotype was seen only once. The V gene is TRBV2, the J gene TRBJ2-7, with D possibly matching TRBD1 (6 bases). The better agreement between TRBJ2-1 and the DNA end casts doubt on the J call. This CDR3 comprises 13 residues. Germline loops: CDR1 SNHLY, CDR2 FYNNEI. The CDR3 DNA sequence: TGTGCCAGCAGTACACAGGGTTCCAATGAGCAGTTCTTC. It encodes CASSTQGSNEQFF.

As concerns this clonotype: The junction departs from germline at one end; a sequencing error may be responsible. This chain links TRBV7-2 with TRBJ2-7; TRBD2 aligns across 7 bases. Germline V gives CDR1 SGHTA, CDR2 FQGNSA. The CDR3 has 15 residues. CDR3 protein: CASSQELATYYEQHF. In nucleotides, the CDR3 is TGTGCCAGCAGCCAAGAACTAGCGACATACTACGAGCAGCACTTC.

The chain combines TRBV2 with TRBJ1-5; 8 nucleotides agree with TRBD1. J gave up 5 bases and V 8 bases, and 5 bases lay outside the gene matches. There are 13 residues in the CDR3. Germline CDR1 and CDR2: SNHLY and FYNNEI. The CDR3 sequence is CASLGTGDQPQHF. CDR3 nucleotides: TGTGCCAGCCTGGGGACAGGCGATCAGCCCCAGCATTTT.

The genes are TRBV7-3 and TRBJ1-1, with D tentatively TRBD1 (5 bases). V lost 1 base to trimming and J lost 3 bases, with 12 bases between them. This CDR3 contains 15 residues. CDR1 SGHTA and CDR2 FQGTGA come from the germline V gene. The CDR3 nucleotides are TGTGCCAGCAGCTTAAACCCTGTGGGGGACACTGAAGCTTTCTTT. It is translated as CASSLNPVGDTEAFF.

This sequence joins TRBV9 and TRBJ1-4, with a tentative D call TRBD1 (5 bases). In germline, CDR1 is SGDLS, CDR2 YYNGEE. Trimming took off 2 bases at V and 6 bases at J, with 14 bases between the two ends. This CDR3 is 15 amino acids long. The CDR3 nucleotides read TGTGCCAGCAGCGTGGGTTCGGGGACTGATGAAAAACTGTTTTTT. Translation: CASSVGSGTDEKLFF.

The chain is built from TRBV2 and TRBJ2-2; TRBD2 aligns across 10 bases. Germline CDR1 reads SNHLY; CDR2 reads FYNNEI. CDR3 size: 18 residues. Trimming cost V 6 bases and J 0 bases; bases outside gene matches: 10. CDR3: CASSQGQRGGPNTGELFF. CDR3 DNA: TGTGCCAGCAGCCAAGGGCAGCGGGGGGGCCCGAACACCGGGGAGCTGTTTTTT.

This clonotype appeared many times. The J gene is TRBJ1-1, the V gene TRBV15; no definite D call. Germline CDR1 reads LNHNV; CDR2 reads YYDKDF (reference sequence). The V end was cut by 0 bases, the J end by 4 bases, with 12 bases between. CDR3 length: 15 residues. The CDR3 DNA follows: TGTGCCACCAGCAGAGATCGGGGAAGGTTCACTGAAGCTTTCTTT. Translation gives CATSRDRGRFTEAFF.

This clonotype was seen repeatedly, ten times or more. The chain is built from TRBV14 and TRBJ2-5, with 9 bases that match TRBD1. Germline loops: CDR1 SGHDN, CDR2 FVKESK. The length of the CDR3 is 16 residues. The junction had 11 bases not matched to a gene; V was cut back by 4 bases and J by 5 bases. The CDR3 DNA follows: TGTGCCAGCAGCCGAGGGACAGGGTCACTTTCCGAGACCCAGTACTTC. This translates into CASSRGTGSLSETQYF.

In its sample, this clonotype was seen a few times. CDR3 nucleotide sequence: TGTGCCAGCAGCTTCGGGACAGGGGGCTCCGGGGAGCTGTTTTTT. Translated: CASSFGTGGSGELFF. The chain employs TRBV11-3 and TRBJ2-2; 12 nucleotides line up with TRBD1. The CDR3 contains 15 residues. Per the germline V gene, CDR1 is SGHNT and CDR2 is YENEEA. Trimming removed 3 bases from V and 6 bases from J; junction bases left unmatched: 2. The whole variable domain, remainder taken from reference TRBV11-3 and TRBJ2-2, is EAGVVQSPRYKIIEKKQPVAFWCNPISGHNTLYWYLQNLGQGPELLIRYENEEAVDDSQLPKDRFSAERLKGVDSTLKIQPAELGDSAVYLCASSFGTGGSGELFFGEGSRLTVL.

This chain connects TRBV2 to TRBJ1-5, with D possibly TRBD1 on 6 matching bases. Trimming took 8 bases from V and 0 from J, leaving 17 bases between them. The CDR3 is 16 amino acids. The germline CDR1 and CDR2 sequences are SNHLY and FYNNEI. This CDR3 is CASSSPGTHSNQPQHF. DNA for the CDR3: TGTGCCAGCTCATCGCCCGGGACACATAGCAATCAGCCCCAGCATTTT.